This T cell receptor beta chain was retrieved from a study of PD-L1 blockade in urothelial cancer. For the study at large: Most of the 29 patients were men whose urothelial cancer was bladder-origin. It was at 3 weeks (second dose) and 6 weeks after treatment start that blood was analyzed. General study findings and limits: Below-median pretreatment blood TCR clonality predicted better survival.

In regard to this clone: Its antigen remains unidentified.

TCRdb's table, derived via immunoSEQ multiplex PCR, lists solely in-frame clones and lacks some. The sample lists 43,000 or so clones, approximately 80% seen once, with 15% to 20% in the top ten. The CDR3 sequence is 15 residues long. Per germline, CDR1 MNHNS and CDR2 SASEGT. V lost 6 bases and J 0 bases, leaving 11 bases between the germline ends. The time point: pretreatment peripheral blood. This TCR was recovered from a man aged 55 to 70 with urothelial cancer. Source: PBMCs, taken around atezolizumab (anti-PD-L1) treatment. The gene calls are TRBV6-1 and TRBJ2-2; tentatively, D is TRBD2 (5 bases). CDR3 DNA: TGTGCCAGCAGACCGAGGGTGTCGAACACCGGGGAGCTGTTTTTT. This encodes CASRPRVSNTGELFF.